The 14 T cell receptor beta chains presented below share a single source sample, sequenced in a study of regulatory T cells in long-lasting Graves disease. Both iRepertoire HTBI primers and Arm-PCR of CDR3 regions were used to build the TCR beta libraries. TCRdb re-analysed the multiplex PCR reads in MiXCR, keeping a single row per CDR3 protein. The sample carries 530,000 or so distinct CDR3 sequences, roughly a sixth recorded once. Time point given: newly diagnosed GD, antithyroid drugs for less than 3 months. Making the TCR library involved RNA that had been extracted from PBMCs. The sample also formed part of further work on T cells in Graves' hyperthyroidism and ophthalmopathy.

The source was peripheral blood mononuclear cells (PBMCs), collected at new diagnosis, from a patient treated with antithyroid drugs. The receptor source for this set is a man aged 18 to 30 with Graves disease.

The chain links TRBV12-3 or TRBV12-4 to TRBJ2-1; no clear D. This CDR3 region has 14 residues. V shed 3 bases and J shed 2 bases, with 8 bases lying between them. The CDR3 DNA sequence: TGTGCCAGCAGTTTCTTAGCAACCTACAATGAGCAGTTCTTC. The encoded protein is CASSFLATYNEQFF.

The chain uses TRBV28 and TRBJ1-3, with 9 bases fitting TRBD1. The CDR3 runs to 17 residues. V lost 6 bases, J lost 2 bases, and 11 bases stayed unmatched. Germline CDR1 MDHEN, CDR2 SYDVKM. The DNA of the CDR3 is TGTGCCAGCAGCACATTTAAGGGACAGGGCCCTGGAAACACCATATATTTT. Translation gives CASSTFKGQGPGNTIYF.

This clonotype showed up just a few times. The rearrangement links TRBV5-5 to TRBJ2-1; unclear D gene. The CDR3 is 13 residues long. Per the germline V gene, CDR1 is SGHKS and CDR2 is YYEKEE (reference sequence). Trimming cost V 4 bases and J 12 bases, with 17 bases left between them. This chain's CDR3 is CASSLRMGPRQFF. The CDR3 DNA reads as TGTGCCAGCAGCCTCAGAATGGGCCCCCGGCAGTTCTTC.

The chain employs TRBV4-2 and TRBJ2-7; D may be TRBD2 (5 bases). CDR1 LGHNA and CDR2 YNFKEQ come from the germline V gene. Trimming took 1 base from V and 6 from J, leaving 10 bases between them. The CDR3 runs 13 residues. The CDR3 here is CASSQVNSGEQYF. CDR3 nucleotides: TGTGCCAGCAGCCAAGTGAACAGCGGCGAGCAGTACTTC.

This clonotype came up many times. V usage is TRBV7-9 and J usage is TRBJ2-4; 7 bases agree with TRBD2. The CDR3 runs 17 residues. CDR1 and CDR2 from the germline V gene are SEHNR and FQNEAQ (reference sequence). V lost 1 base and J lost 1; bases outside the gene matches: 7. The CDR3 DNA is TGTGCCAGCAGCTTAGATTCCGGGAGGACGGCCAAAAACATTCAGTACTTC. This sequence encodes CASSLDSGRTAKNIQYF.

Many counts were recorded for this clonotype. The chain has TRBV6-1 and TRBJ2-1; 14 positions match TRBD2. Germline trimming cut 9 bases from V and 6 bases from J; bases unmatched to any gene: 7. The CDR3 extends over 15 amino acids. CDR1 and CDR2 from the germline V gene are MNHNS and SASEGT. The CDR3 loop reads CASVQGLAGVNEQFF. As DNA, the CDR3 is TGTGCCAGTGTCCAGGGACTAGCGGGAGTCAATGAGCAGTTCTTC.

The CDR3 bases are TGTGCCAGCAGTTATAGGCCAGGGAAATCCTACGAGCAGTACTTC. This translates into CASSYRPGKSYEQYF. V usage is TRBV6-5 and J usage is TRBJ2-7; TRBD1 might be the D (5 bases). Germline-derived CDR1 and CDR2 are MNHEY and SVGAGI. The CDR3 totals 15 residues. V was clipped by 3 bases and J by 1 base, with 13 bases between them.

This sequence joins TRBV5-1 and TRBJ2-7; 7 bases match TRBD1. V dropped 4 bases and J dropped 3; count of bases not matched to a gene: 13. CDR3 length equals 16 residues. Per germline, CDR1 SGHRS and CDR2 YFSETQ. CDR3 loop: CASSLAVSTGDYEQYF. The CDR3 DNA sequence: TGCGCCAGCAGCCTGGCGGTATCCACAGGGGACTACGAGCAGTACTTC.

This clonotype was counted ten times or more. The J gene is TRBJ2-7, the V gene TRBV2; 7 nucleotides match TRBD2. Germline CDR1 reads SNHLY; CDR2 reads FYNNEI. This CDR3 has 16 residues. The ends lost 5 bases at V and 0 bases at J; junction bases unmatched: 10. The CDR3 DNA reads TGTGCCAGCAGTTCAGAGCGGGCTAGCGGCTCCTACGAGCAGTACTTC. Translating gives CASSSERASGSYEQYF.

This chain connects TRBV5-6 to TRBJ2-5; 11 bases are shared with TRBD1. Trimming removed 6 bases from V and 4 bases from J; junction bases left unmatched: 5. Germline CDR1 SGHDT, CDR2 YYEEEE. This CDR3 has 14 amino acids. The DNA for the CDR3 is TGTGCCAGCATGGACAGGGGGCTTGGAGAGACCCAGTACTTC. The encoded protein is CASMDRGLGETQYF. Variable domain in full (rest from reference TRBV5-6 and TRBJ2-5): DAGVTQSPTHLIKTRGQQVTLRCSPKSGHDTVSWYQQALGQGPQFIFQYYEEEERQRGNFPDRFSGHQFPNYSSELNVNALLLGDSALYLCASMDRGLGETQYFGPGTRLLVL.

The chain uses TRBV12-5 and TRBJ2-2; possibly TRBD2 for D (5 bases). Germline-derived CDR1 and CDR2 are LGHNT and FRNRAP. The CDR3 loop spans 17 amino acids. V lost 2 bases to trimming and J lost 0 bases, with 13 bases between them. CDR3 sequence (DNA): TGTGCTAGTGGTTTGCCTCGGGGAAACGCGAACACCGGGGAGCTGTTTTTT. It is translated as CASGLPRGNANTGELFF.

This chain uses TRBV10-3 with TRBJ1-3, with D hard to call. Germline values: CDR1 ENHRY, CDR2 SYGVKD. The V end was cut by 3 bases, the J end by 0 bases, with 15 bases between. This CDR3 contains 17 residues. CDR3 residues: CAISDRRVRGSGNTIYF. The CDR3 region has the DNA TGTGCCATCAGTGACCGGAGGGTTCGAGGCTCTGGAAACACCATATATTTT.

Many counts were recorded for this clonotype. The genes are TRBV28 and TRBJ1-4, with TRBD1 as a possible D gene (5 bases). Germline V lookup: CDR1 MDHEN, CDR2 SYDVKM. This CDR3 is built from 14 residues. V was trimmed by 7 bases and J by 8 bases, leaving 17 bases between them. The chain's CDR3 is CASNPRGAGEKLFF. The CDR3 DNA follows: TGTGCCAGCAACCCCCGTGGGGCGGGGGAAAAACTGTTTTTT. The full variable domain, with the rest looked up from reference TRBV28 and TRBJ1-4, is DVKVTQSSRYLVKRTGEKVFLECVQDMDHENMFWYRQDPGLGLRLIYFSYDVKMKEKGDIPEGYSVSREKKERFSLILESASTNQTSMYLCASNPRGAGEKLFFGSGTQLSVL.

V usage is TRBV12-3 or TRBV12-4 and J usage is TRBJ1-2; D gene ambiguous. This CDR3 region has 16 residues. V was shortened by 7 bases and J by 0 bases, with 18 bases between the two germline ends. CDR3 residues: CASTSLVDLANYGYTF. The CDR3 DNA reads TGTGCCAGCACCTCTCTAGTCGATTTAGCTAACTATGGCTACACCTTC.